A selection of T cell receptor beta chains follows, all from one sample in a study of response to subunit inactivated influenza vaccine. Via MiXCR, TCRdb re-called the RT-PCR reads, giving one row per CDR3 protein. The sample lists 610,000 or so distinct CDR3 sequences; about 14% were seen once. The sequences come from PBMCs from blood, collected roughly 12 days after vaccination. Receptor source: a man in his fifties or sixties who received an inactivated influenza vaccine. The conserved cysteine and the conserved F or W are not part of the CDR3 here. Each record gives: CDR3 protein, V gene, clone size. Clone size is stated in some rows and not others, as once, few, many or a class when expanded.

CDR3aa: ASSDPSGLFTDTQY
v_gene: TRBV9
abundance: .

CDR3aa: ASSSIGGEQF
v_gene: TRBV27
abundance: .

CDR3aa: ASSFLGSYEQY
v_gene: TRBV27
abundance: many

CDR3aa: ASSLAQGWTGELF
v_gene: TRBV5-1
abundance: few

CDR3aa: ASSYSRQGLSGANVLT
v_gene: TRBV6-5
abundance: .

CDR3aa: ARVLNTGELF
v_gene: TRBV21-1
abundance: few

CDR3aa: ASSEAPWGVSTDTQY
v_gene: TRBV2
abundance: few

CDR3aa: ASSRVYYEQY
v_gene: TRBV28
abundance: few

CDR3aa: SADSQHVGGESGYNEQF
v_gene: TRBV20-1
abundance: few

CDR3aa: SVEPGTLEQF
v_gene: TRBV29-1
abundance: .

CDR3aa: ASSRPGSPEGYT
v_gene: TRBV12-3/TRBV12-4
abundance: few

CDR3aa: ASSYSAGMNYGYT
v_gene: TRBV6-5
abundance: few

CDR3aa: ASTLSWDGSDEQF
v_gene: TRBV28
abundance: few

CDR3aa: AISESIPRSSGANVLT
v_gene: TRBV10-3
abundance: few

CDR3aa: ASSLVQVGHEQF
v_gene: TRBV5-1
abundance: .

CDR3aa: ASRSTVSNTEAF
v_gene: TRBV5-1
abundance: .

CDR3aa: ASSSRSRGLAF
v_gene: TRBV3-1
abundance: few

CDR3aa: AATTGAGDTQY
v_gene: TRBV10-3
abundance: .

CDR3aa: ATSKRTGTEANTGELF
v_gene: TRBV15
abundance: once

CDR3aa: ASTIVGEFGVNQPQH
v_gene: TRBV28
abundance: few

CDR3aa: ASSMGQGNQPQH
v_gene: TRBV5-1
abundance: many

CDR3aa: ASAGTRGYEQY
v_gene: TRBV28
abundance: few

CDR3aa: ASSYGQGAFEAF
v_gene: TRBV6-5
abundance: .

CDR3aa: ASSPPSRGGGYT
v_gene: TRBV28
abundance: many

CDR3aa: ATSMAGNTEAF
v_gene: TRBV12-3/TRBV12-4
abundance: .

CDR3aa: ASSYAASLNTEAF
v_gene: TRBV6-2/TRBV6-3
abundance: .

CDR3aa: ASSPNAGGRTQY
v_gene: TRBV5-1
abundance: .

CDR3aa: SAKGGPNTPLNYNEQF
v_gene: TRBV20-1
abundance: .

CDR3aa: AWRGTHNTGELF
v_gene: TRBV30
abundance: few

CDR3aa: ASSLLVSGGPHEQY
v_gene: TRBV28
abundance: .